The 27 T cell receptor beta chains in this list originate from one sample, sequenced in a study of cytomegalovirus exposure and HLA in healthy donors. This PCR relied on a set of 60 Vbeta primers and 13 Jbeta primers. The method was immunoSEQ multiplex PCR; TCRdb's version includes in-frame clones alone and lacks a portion of them. The sample carries about 140,000 clones, roughly three quarters recorded once. Sequenced input: PBMCs. The receptor source for this set is a man between 18 and 35 years old in good health and CMV-seronegative.

The chain links TRBV6-1 to TRBJ2-3; 11 nucleotides line up with TRBD2. The germline gives CDR1 MNHNS, CDR2 SASEGT. The CDR3 length is 17 residues. Unmatched junction bases numbered 8, after V lost 3 bases and J lost 3 bases. CDR3 in DNA: TGTGCCAGCAGTGATGTAGCGGGGGGGCGGAGGACAGATACGCAGTATTTT. This sequence encodes CASSDVAGGRRTDTQYF.

This clone has a handful of counts. The V and J genes are TRBV9 and TRBJ1-6, with 7 bases fitting TRBD1. This CDR3 has 14 amino acids. Germline CDR1 reads SGDLS; CDR2 reads YYNGEE. The V and J ends lost 3 bases and 10 bases, in that order; junction bases with no gene match: 7. CDR3: CASSGGDSSSPLHF. The DNA for the CDR3 is TGTGCCAGCAGCGGCGGGGACAGTTCCTCACCCCTCCACTTT.

This chain links TRBV18 with TRBJ2-3; TRBD1 matches at 10 bases. The CDR3 loop spans 14 amino acids. The germline CDR1 and CDR2 sequences are KGHSH and LQKENI. V shed 7 bases, J shed 4 bases, and the junction held 5 bases outside the gene matches. The CDR3 DNA reads TGTGCCAGCTTGGGACAGGGGAGCCCAGATACGCAGTATTTT. Its translation: CASLGQGSPDTQYF.

The rearrangement links TRBV7-2 to TRBJ1-1; the D gene is possibly TRBD1 (6 bases). V lost 0 bases and J 10 bases, leaving 15 bases between the germline ends. Germline lookup yields CDR1 SGHTA and CDR2 FQGNSA. This CDR3 is 14 amino acids long. In DNA form, the CDR3 reads TGTGCCAGCAGCTTAGCATTAGGGGGGGCTGGAGCTTTCTTT. Its protein product is CASSLALGGAGAFF.

The V and J genes are TRBV4-3 and TRBJ2-1; 7 nucleotides match TRBD2. The CDR3 contains 14 residues. Germline trimming cut 4 bases from V and 15 bases from J; bases unmatched to any gene: 15. Germline assignment: CDR1 LGHNA and CDR2 YSLEER. CDR3: CASSPDPLAAQRFF. CDR3 coding DNA: TGCGCCAGCAGCCCCGACCCCCTAGCGGCCCAGCGGTTCTTC.

The chain couples TRBV5-1 to TRBJ1-4; a possible D gene is TRBD1 (6 bases). The CDR3 extends over 15 amino acids. With 0 bases removed from V and 5 bases from J, the gap between germline ends came to 11 bases. CDR1 is SGHRS, CDR2 YFSETQ, per germline. The CDR3: CASSLGDTRNEKLFF. DNA of the CDR3: TGCGCCAGCAGCTTGGGGGACACTAGGAATGAAAAACTGTTTTTT. Using reference TRBV5-1 and TRBJ1-4 for the parts outside the CDR3, the full variable domain is KAGVTQTPRYLIKTRGQQVTLSCSPISGHRSVSWYQQTPGQGLQFLFEYFSETQRNKGNFPGRFSGRQFSNSRSEMNVSTLELGDSALYLCASSLGDTRNEKLFFGSGTQLSVL.

The chain recombines TRBV5-6 with TRBJ2-1; D may be TRBD2 (7 bases). Trimming took off 6 bases at V and 9 bases at J, with 16 bases between the two ends. Germline lookup yields CDR1 SGHDT and CDR2 YYEEEE. The CDR3 is made up of 13 amino acids. The DNA of the CDR3 is TGTGCCAGCACGAACGGGGGGCTTGCTGAGCAGTTCTTC. Translation gives CASTNGGLAEQFF.

The J gene is TRBJ1-6, the V gene TRBV9; TRBD1 aligns across 7 bases. CDR1 SGDLS and CDR2 YYNGEE come from the germline V gene. The CDR3 spans 16 residues. Losses at the gene ends were 0 bases for V and 9 bases for J; bases not matched to a gene: 9. The CDR3 nucleotides are TGTGCCAGCAGCGTAGACGGGGGACAGCTCGGTTCACCCCTCCACTTT. This translates into CASSVDGGQLGSPLHF. The full variable domain, rest sourced from reference TRBV9 and TRBJ1-6, is DSGVTQTPKHLITATGQRVTLRCSPRSGDLSVYWYQQSLDQGLQFLIQYYNGEERAKGNILERFSAQQFPDLHSELNLSSLELGDSALYFCASSVDGGQLGSPLHFGNGTRLTVT.

This clone was observed a handful of times. V and J are TRBV7-2 and TRBJ2-7; weak D call: TRBD2 (5 bases). V was trimmed by 5 bases and J by 2 bases, leaving 13 bases between them. CDR3 length: 14 residues. Looked up from germline, CDR1 is SGHTA and CDR2 is FQGNSA. The CDR3, as DNA: TGTGCCAGCAGCCCATGGACCGGGGCCTACGAGCAGTACTTC. Translation: CASSPWTGAYEQYF.

The chain has TRBV2 and TRBJ2-1, with a tentative D call TRBD2 (5 bases). The V gene lost 0 bases and the J gene lost 6 bases, with 12 bases spanning the gap. Germline CDR1 reads SNHLY; CDR2 reads FYNNEI. CDR3 length: 15 amino acids. The CDR3 nucleotides read TGTGCCAGCAGTGAAGCCCGGCGGGTTGCCAATGAGCAGTTCTTC. Protein product: CASSEARRVANEQFF.

This clone was counted only a few times. Other nucleotide sequences in the sample specify the same CDR3. This sequence joins TRBV6-5 and TRBJ2-7; 7 bases align to TRBD1. Germline values: CDR1 MNHEY, CDR2 SVGAGI. The CDR3 consists of 16 residues. With V trimmed by 0 bases and J by 0 bases, 5 bases remained unmatched. The DNA for the CDR3 is TGTGCCAGCAGTTACTCGGGGACAGTTAGCTCCTACGAGCAGTACTTC. It encodes CASSYSGTVSSYEQYF.

J is TRBJ1-6 and V is TRBV7-9; D gene uncertain. This CDR3 contains 13 residues. Trimming took 6 bases from V and 8 from J, leaving 11 bases between them. Per germline, CDR1 SEHNR and CDR2 FQNEAQ (reference sequence). The CDR3 bases are TGTGCCAGCAGAATGACGGGAGATTCACCCCTCCACTTT. Encoded protein: CASRMTGDSPLHF. Variable domain in full (rest from reference TRBV7-9 and TRBJ1-6): DTGVSQNPRHKITKRGQNVTFRCDPISEHNRLYWYRQTLGQGPEFLTYFQNEAQLEKSRLLSDRFSAERPKGSFSTLEIQRTEQGDSAMYLCASRMTGDSPLHFGNGTRLTVT.

This clone was recorded a few times. J is TRBJ2-1 and V is TRBV6-1; 12 bases align to TRBD2. The V gene's germline CDR1 is MNHNS and CDR2 SASEGT. The V and J ends lost 4 bases and 8 bases, in that order; junction bases with no gene match: 6. This CDR3 contains 15 residues. The CDR3 DNA is TGTGCCAGCAGTGGAGCTAGCGGGGGGGTGGATGAGCAGTTCTTC. It yields the protein CASSGASGGVDEQFF.

The rearrangement links TRBV4-3 to TRBJ2-5; D call uncertain. Germline V gene lookup returns CDR1 LGHNA and CDR2 YSLEER. The CDR3 length is 13 residues. V dropped 1 base and J dropped 5 bases, with 8 bases sitting between them. The CDR3 loop is CASSQALRETQYF. In DNA, the CDR3 is TGCGCCAGCAGCCAAGCACTGAGGGAGACCCAGTACTTC.

This chain connects TRBV7-2 to TRBJ1-5, with 7 bases matching TRBD1. Germline V CDR1 and CDR2: SGHTA, FQGNSA. The ends lost 5 bases at V and 4 bases at J; junction bases unmatched: 2. CDR3 size: 13 residues. CDR3 DNA: TGTGCCAGCAGCCCGGGACAGAATCAGCCCCAGCATTTT. Encoded protein: CASSPGQNQPQHF.

V is TRBV2 and J is TRBJ2-3, with TRBD2 as a possible D gene (5 bases). This CDR3 has 19 amino acids. Trimming stripped 2 bases from V and 0 bases from J, with 21 bases between. The germline gives CDR1 SNHLY, CDR2 FYNNEI. CDR3 sequence: CASSEPLANTPASTDTQYF. The DNA of the CDR3 is TGTGCCAGCAGTGAACCGCTAGCTAATACGCCCGCTAGCACAGATACGCAGTATTTT.

The rearrangement uses TRBV5-1 and TRBJ2-5; 9 bases align to TRBD1. This CDR3 contains 16 residues. The germline V gene encodes CDR1 SGHRS and CDR2 YFSETQ. V lost 0 bases, J lost 4 bases, and 7 bases stayed unmatched. In nucleotides, the CDR3 is TGCGCCAGCAGCTTGGAAGGACAGGGGATTGGAGAGACCCAGTACTTC. As protein: CASSLEGQGIGETQYF.

The chain combines TRBV13 with TRBJ1-1, with unresolved D. The germline V gene has CDR1 PRHDT and CDR2 FYEKMQ (reference sequence). The V end was cut by 2 bases, the J end by 7 bases, with 14 bases between. CDR3 length equals 14 residues. The CDR3 loop reads CASSLRPGGSEAFF. CDR3 DNA: TGTGCCAGCAGCTTACGCCCGGGAGGGAGTGAAGCTTTCTTT.

This clone came up a few times. The CDR3 protein is CAISESQRGNTEAFF. CDR3 nucleotides: TGTGCCATCAGTGAGTCGCAGCGAGGAAACACTGAAGCTTTCTTT. The rearrangement links TRBV10-3 to TRBJ1-1; unclear D gene. CDR3 length: 15 residues. Trimming stripped 0 bases from V and 2 bases from J, with 10 bases between. CDR1 and CDR2 from the germline V gene are ENHRY and SYGVKD.

The rearrangement uses TRBV9 and TRBJ2-3, with D perhaps matching TRBD2 (5 bases). V lost 4 bases to trimming and J lost 1 base, with 13 bases between them. Germline CDR1 and CDR2: SGDLS and YYNGEE. CDR3 length: 15 residues. CDR3 sequence reads: CASSPQSSGTDTQYF. As DNA, the CDR3 is TGTGCCAGCAGCCCCCAGAGTAGCGGCACAGATACGCAGTATTTT.

The V call is TRBV7-6, the J call TRBJ1-6, with D possibly matching TRBD1 (6 bases). The germline CDR1 and CDR2 sequences are SGHVS and FNYEAQ. CDR3 length: 15 amino acids. Trimming took 1 base from V and 9 from J, leaving 13 bases between them. CDR3 amino acids: CASSLGSGAASPLHF. CDR3 DNA sequence: TGTGCCAGCAGCTTAGGCTCAGGGGCGGCTTCACCCCTCCACTTT.

The V call is TRBV9, the J call TRBJ1-6; 9 nucleotides align to TRBD1. Germline V gene sequence: CDR1 SGDLS, CDR2 YYNGEE. The CDR3 is 14 amino acids. Trimming cost V 6 bases and J 9 bases; bases outside gene matches: 7. In DNA, the CDR3 is TGTGCCAGCAACCCCGGGACAGGGCTTTCACCCCTCCACTTT. Its translation is CASNPGTGLSPLHF.

The rearrangement joins TRBV6-5 to TRBJ1-5; D is uncertain. The V end lost 5 bases, the J end lost 6 bases, and 11 bases lay between the germline ends. CDR1 MNHEY and CDR2 SVGAGI come from the germline V gene. The CDR3 is 13 amino acids. CDR3: CASSTGVSQPQHF. The CDR3 DNA reads as TGTGCCAGCAGTACCGGAGTATCTCAGCCCCAGCATTTT.

This clone showed up just once. As DNA, the CDR3 is TGTGCCATCGACTTACAGGGACCCTCCTACGAGCAGTACTTC. It codes for CAIDLQGPSYEQYF. The chain uses TRBV28 and TRBJ2-7; weak D call: TRBD1 (6 bases). Germline lookup yields CDR1 MDHEN and CDR2 SYDVKM. Trimming removed 10 bases at V and 0 bases at J, with 16 bases between. The CDR3 covers 14 residues.

This clone turned up a few times. CDR3 coding DNA: TGTGCCAGCAGCTTGGCAGGCAGGAACACTGAAGCTTTCTTT. It translates to CASSLAGRNTEAFF. The rearrangement links TRBV5-4 to TRBJ1-1; D gene ambiguous. Trimming pared 0 bases from V and 1 base from J, leaving 7 bases between. The CDR3 contains 14 residues. The germline V gene has CDR1 SGHNT and CDR2 YYREEE (reference sequence).

The V and J genes are TRBV7-2 and TRBJ1-3; no definite D call. Trimming removed 5 bases from V and 3 bases from J, with 8 bases in between. This CDR3 contains 13 residues. Per the germline V gene, CDR1 is SGHTA and CDR2 is FQGNSA. This CDR3 is CASSSPFGNTIYF. CDR3 sequence (DNA): TGTGCCAGCAGCAGCCCCTTTGGAAACACCATATATTTT.

This clone was counted a single time. The V and J genes are TRBV19 and TRBJ1-4; D may be TRBD1 (6 bases). The CDR3 has 15 amino acids. V lost 5 bases, J lost 7 bases, and 17 bases lay in between. The germline gives CDR1 LNHDA, CDR2 SQIVND (reference sequence). The CDR3 DNA follows: TGTGCCAGTAGTCTACGACGCAAAGGGGGTGAAAAACTGTTTTTT. Residues: CASSLRRKGGEKLFF.